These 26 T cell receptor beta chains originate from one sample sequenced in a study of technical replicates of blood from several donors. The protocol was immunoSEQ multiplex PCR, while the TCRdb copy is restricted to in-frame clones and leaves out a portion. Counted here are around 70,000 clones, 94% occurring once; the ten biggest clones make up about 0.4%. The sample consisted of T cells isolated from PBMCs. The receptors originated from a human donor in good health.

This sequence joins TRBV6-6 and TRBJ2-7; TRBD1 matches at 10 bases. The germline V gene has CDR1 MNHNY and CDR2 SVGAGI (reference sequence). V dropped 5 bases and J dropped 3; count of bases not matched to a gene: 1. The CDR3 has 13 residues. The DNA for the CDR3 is TGTGCCAGCAGTGACAGGGGGCGCTACGAGCAGTACTTC. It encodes CASSDRGRYEQYF.

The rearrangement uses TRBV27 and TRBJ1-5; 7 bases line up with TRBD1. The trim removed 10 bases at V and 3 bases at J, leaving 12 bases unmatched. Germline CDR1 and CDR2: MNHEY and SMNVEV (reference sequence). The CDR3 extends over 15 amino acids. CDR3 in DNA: TGTGCCACCTCGCGAGGGGGCGTCTTCAATCAGCCCCAGCATTTT. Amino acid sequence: CATSRGGVFNQPQHF.

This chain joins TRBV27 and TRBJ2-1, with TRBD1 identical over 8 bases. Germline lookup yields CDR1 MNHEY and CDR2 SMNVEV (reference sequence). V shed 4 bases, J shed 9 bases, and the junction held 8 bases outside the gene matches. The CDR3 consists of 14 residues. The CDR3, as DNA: TGTGCCAGCAGTTCTCAGGGGGCAGTGATTGAGCAGTTCTTC. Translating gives CASSSQGAVIEQFF.

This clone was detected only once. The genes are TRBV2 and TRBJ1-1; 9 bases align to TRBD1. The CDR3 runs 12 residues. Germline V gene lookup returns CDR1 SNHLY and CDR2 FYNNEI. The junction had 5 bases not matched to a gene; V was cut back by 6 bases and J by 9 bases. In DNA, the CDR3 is TGTGCCAGCAGCCGAGGGACAGGGAAAGCTTTCTTT. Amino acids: CASSRGTGKAFF.

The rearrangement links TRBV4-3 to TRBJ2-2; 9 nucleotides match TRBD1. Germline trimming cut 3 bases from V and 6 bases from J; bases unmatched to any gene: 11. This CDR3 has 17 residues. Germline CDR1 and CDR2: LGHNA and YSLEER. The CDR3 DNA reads TGCGCCAGCAGCCAGGCCGGGACAGGGAAGTTCGCCGGGGAGCTGTTTTTT. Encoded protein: CASSQAGTGKFAGELFF.

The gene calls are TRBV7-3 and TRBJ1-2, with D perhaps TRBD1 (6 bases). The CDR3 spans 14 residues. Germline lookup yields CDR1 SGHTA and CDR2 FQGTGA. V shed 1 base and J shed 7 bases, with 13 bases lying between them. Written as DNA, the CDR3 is TGTGCCAGCAGCTTAAAGGGGGGGGCGACTGGCTACACCTTC. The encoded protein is CASSLKGGATGYTF. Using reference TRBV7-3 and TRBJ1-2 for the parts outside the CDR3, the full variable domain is GAGVSQTPSNKVTEKGKYVELRCDPISGHTALYWYRQSLGQGPEFLIYFQGTGAADDSGLPNDRFFAVRPEGSVSTLKIQRTERGDSAVYLCASSLKGGATGYTFGSGTRLTVV.

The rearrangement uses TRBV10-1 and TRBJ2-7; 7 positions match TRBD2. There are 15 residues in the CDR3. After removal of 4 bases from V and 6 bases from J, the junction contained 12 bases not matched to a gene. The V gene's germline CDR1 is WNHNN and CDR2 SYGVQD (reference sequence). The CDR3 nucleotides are TGCGCCAGCAGTGTTAATAGCGGGCCCCCGGCCGAGCAGTACTTC. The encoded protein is CASSVNSGPPAEQYF.

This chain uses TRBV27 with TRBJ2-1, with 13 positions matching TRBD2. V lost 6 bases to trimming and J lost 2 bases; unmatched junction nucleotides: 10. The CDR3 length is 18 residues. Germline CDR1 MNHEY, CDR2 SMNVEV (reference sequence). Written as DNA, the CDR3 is TGTGCCAGCAGCTCTTCCGGGACTAGCGGGACCCCCTACAATGAGCAGTTCTTC. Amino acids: CASSSSGTSGTPYNEQFF.

The CDR3 reads CASSLGGQGGQPQHF. DNA for the CDR3: TGTGCCAGCAGCTTAGGTGGTCAGGGGGGTCAGCCCCAGCATTTT. J is TRBJ1-5 and V is TRBV7-9; 7 nucleotides line up with TRBD1. Germline CDR1 reads SEHNR; CDR2 reads FQNEAQ (reference sequence). This CDR3 has 15 residues. V was clipped by 1 base and J by 6 bases; unmatched bases: 6.

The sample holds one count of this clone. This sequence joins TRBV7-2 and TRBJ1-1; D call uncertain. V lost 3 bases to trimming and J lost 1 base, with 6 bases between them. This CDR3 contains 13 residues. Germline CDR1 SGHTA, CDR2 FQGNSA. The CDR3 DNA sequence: TGTGCCAGCAGCTTGGGCTCGAACACTGAAGCTTTCTTT. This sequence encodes CASSLGSNTEAFF. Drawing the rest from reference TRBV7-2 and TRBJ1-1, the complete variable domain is GAGVSQSPSNKVTEKGKDVELRCDPISGHTALYWYRQSLGQGLEFLIYFQGNSAPDKSGLPSDRFSAERTGGSVSTLTIQRTQQEDSAVYLCASSLGSNTEAFFGQGTRLTVV.

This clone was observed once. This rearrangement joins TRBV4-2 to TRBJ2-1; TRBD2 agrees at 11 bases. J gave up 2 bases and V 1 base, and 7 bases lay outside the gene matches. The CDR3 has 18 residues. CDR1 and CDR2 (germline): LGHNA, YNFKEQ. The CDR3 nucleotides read TGTGCCAGCAGCCAAGGGCTAGCGGGAGGACCTACCTACAATGAGCAGTTCTTC. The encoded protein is CASSQGLAGGPTYNEQFF.

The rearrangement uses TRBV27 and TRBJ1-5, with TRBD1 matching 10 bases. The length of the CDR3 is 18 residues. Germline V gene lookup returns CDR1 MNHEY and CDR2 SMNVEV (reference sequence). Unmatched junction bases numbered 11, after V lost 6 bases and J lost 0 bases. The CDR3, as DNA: TGTGCCAGCAGCTCTAGACAGGGGGCGGGAGGTAGCAATCAGCCCCAGCATTTT. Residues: CASSSRQGAGGSNQPQHF.

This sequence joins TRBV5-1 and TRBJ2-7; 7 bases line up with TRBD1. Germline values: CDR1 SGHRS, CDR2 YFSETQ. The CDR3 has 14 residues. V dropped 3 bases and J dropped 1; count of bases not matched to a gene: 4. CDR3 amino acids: CASSSPTGSYEQYF. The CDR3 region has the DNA TGCGCCAGCAGCTCGCCGACAGGGTCCTACGAGCAGTACTTC. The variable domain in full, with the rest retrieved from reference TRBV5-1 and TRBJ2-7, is KAGVTQTPRYLIKTRGQQVTLSCSPISGHRSVSWYQQTPGQGLQFLFEYFSETQRNKGNFPGRFSGRQFSNSRSEMNVSTLELGDSALYLCASSSPTGSYEQYFGPGTRLTVT.

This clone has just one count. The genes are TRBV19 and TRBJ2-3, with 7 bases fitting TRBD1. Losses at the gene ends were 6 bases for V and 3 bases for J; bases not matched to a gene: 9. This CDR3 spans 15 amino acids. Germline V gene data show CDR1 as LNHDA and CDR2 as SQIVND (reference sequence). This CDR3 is CASRRTGGGTDTQYF. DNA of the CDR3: TGTGCCAGTAGACGGACAGGCGGCGGTACAGATACGCAGTATTTT.

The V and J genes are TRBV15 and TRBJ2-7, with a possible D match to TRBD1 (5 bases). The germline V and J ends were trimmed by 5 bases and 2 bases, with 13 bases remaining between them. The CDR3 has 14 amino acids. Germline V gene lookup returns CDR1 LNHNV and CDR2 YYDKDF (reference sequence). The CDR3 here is CATSGQDSTYEQYF. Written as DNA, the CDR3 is TGTGCCACCAGCGGCCAAGACAGTACCTACGAGCAGTACTTC. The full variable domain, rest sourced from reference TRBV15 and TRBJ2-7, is DAMVIQNPRYQVTQFGKPVTLSCSQTLNHNVMYWYQQKSSQAPKLLFHYYDKDFNNEADTPDNFQSRRPNTSFCFLDIRSPGLGDTAMYLCATSGQDSTYEQYFGPGTRLTVT.

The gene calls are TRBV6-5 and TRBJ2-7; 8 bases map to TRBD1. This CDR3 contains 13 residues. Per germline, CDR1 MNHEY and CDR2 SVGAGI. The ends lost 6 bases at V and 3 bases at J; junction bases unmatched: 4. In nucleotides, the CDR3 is TGTGCCAGCAGCCTTGGACAGGGCTACGAGCAGTACTTC. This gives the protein CASSLGQGYEQYF.

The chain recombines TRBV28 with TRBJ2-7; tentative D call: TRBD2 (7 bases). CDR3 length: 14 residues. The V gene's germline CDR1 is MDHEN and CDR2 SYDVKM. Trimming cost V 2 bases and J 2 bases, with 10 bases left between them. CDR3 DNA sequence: TGTGCCAGCAGTTTAACGGGGGGCCCCTACGAGCAGTACTTC. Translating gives CASSLTGGPYEQYF.

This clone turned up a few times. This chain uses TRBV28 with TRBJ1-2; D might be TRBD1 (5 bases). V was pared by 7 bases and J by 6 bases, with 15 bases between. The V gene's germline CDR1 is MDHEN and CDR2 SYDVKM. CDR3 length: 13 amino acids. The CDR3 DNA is TGTGCCAGCAAAGTCGGCGGGGGGGATGGCTACACCTTC. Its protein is CASKVGGGDGYTF.

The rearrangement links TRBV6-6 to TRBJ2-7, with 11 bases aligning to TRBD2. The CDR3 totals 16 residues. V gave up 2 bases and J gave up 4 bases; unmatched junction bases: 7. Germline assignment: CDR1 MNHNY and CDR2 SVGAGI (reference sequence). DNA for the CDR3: TGTGCCAGCAGTTACCCACGGGGACTAGCGGATTACGAGCAGTACTTC. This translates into CASSYPRGLADYEQYF.

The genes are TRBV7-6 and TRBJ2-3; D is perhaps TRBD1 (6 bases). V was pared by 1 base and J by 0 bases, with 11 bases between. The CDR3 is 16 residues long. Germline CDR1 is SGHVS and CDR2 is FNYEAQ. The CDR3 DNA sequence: TGTGCCAGCAGCTTAGGCCCGCAGGGGAGCACAGATACGCAGTATTTT. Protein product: CASSLGPQGSTDTQYF.

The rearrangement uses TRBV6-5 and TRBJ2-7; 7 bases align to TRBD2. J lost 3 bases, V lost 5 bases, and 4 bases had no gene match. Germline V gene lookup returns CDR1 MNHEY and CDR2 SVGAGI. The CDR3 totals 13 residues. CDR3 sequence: CASSLAEIYEQYF. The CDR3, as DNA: TGTGCCAGCAGTCTAGCGGAAATCTACGAGCAGTACTTC.

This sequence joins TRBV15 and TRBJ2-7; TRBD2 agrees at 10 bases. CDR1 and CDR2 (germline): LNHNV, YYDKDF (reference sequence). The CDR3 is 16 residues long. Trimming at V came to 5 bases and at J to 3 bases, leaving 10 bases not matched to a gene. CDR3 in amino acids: CATSSYPGLANYEQYF. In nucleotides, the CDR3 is TGTGCCACCAGCTCCTATCCGGGACTAGCGAACTACGAGCAGTACTTC.

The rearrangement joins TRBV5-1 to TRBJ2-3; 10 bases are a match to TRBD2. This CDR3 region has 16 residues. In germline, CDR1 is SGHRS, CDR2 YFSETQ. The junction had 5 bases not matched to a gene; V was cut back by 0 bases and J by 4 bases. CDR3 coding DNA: TGCGCCAGCAGCTTGGGTCTAGCGGGAGAATCAGATACGCAGTATTTT. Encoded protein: CASSLGLAGESDTQYF. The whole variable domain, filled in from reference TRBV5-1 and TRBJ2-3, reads KAGVTQTPRYLIKTRGQQVTLSCSPISGHRSVSWYQQTPGQGLQFLFEYFSETQRNKGNFPGRFSGRQFSNSRSEMNVSTLELGDSALYLCASSLGLAGESDTQYFGPGTRLTVL.

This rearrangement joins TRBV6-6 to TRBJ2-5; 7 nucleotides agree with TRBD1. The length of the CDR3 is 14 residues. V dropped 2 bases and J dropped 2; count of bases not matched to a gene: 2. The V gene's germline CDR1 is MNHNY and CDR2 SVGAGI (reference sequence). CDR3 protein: CASSYGTEQETQYF. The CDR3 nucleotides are TGTGCCAGCAGTTACGGGACAGAACAAGAGACCCAGTACTTC.

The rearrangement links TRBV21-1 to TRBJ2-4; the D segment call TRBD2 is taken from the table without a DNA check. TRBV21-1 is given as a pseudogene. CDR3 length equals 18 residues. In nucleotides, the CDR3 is TGTGCCAGCAGCAAAAAAAGCGTCCAGGAGGGGTCCAAAAACATTCAGTACTTC. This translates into CASSKKSVQEGSKNIQYF.

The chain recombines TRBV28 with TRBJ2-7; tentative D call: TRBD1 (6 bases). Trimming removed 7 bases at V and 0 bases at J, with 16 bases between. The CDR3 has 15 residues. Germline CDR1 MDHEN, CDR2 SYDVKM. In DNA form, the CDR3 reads TGTGCCAGCAAGGGACACCAGGCGAGCTCCTACGAGCAGTACTTC. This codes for CASKGHQASSYEQYF.